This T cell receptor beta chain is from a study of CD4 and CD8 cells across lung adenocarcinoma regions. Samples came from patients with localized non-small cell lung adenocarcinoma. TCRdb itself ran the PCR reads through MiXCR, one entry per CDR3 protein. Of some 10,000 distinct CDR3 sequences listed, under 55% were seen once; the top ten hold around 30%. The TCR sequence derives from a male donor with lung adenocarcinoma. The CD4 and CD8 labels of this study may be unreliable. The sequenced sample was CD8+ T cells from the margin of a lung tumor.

The CDR3 sequence is CASAGDAAVAETQYF. CDR3 sequence (DNA): TGCGCCAGCGCGGGGGATGCGGCAGTGGCAGAGACCCAGTACTTC. The chain links TRBV10-1 to TRBJ2-5; 7 bases match TRBD2. The CDR3 covers 15 residues. The junction had 13 bases not matched to a gene; V was cut back by 8 bases and J by 4 bases. The germline V gene has CDR1 WNHNN and CDR2 SYGVQD (reference sequence).